This record concerns one T cell receptor beta chain sequence. The sample comes from a study of T cell changes during pregnancy in multiple sclerosis. The repertoire was sequenced with immunoSEQ multiplex PCR; TCRdb's copy has only in-frame clones and lacks some. The sample has 50,000 or so clones; 80% to 90% are singletons. Per germline, CDR1 SGHTS and CDR2 YDEGEE. CDR3 length: 14 residues. After removal of 4 bases from V and 1 base from J, the junction contained 2 bases not matched to a gene. This TCR derives from a female donor with multiple sclerosis, enrolled in a pregnancy study. V gene TRBV5-8 combines with J gene TRBJ1-5; TRBD1 matches at 7 bases. Sequenced here: CD8+ T cells from peripheral blood mononuclear cells, sampled in the second trimester of pregnancy. The DNA for the CDR3 is TGTGCCAGCAGCCTGGGACAGAGCAATCAGCCCCAGCATTTT. The encoded protein is CASSLGQSNQPQHF. Combining the CDR3 with reference TRBV5-8 and TRBJ1-5 gives the whole variable domain EAGVTQSPTHLIKTRGQQATLRCSPISGHTSVYWYQQALGLGLQFLLWYDEGEERNRGNFPPRFSGRQFPNYSSELNVNALELEDSALYLCASSLGQSNQPQHFGDGTRLSIL.